This note documents a single T cell receptor beta chain sequence. The target antigen is unknown. Germline V gene data show CDR1 as SGHRS and CDR2 as YFSETQ. V gave up 6 bases and J gave up 0 bases, with 11 bases separating them. The CDR3 consists of 14 residues. The entry originates in a study of identical twins. Study-wide findings and caveats: Out-of-frame alpha sequences common to twins exhibited a surplus of low generation probability.

TCRdb reanalysed the 5' RACE reads using MiXCR and keeps one entry per CDR3 protein. The sample lists approximately 500,000 distinct CDR3 sequences, approximately 24% occurring once. These same records also appear under a second study, on T cells expressing NK-cell markers. According to that study: Sorted CD3+CD56+NKG2C+, CD3+CD56+NKG2C- and CD3+CD56-NKG2C+ T-cell subsets were beta-chain profiled. In six donors, dominant NKG2C+ clonotypes were roughly 1.0-7.0% of CD8+ T cells.

The sample consisted of CD4+ T cells sorted from blood. The receptor comes from a woman aged 18 to 35 in good health. The chain is built from TRBV5-1 and TRBJ2-3; unclear D gene. The DNA of the CDR3 is TGCGCCAGCACTCGCGTCCTCAGCACAGATACGCAGTATTTT. This sequence encodes CASTRVLSTDTQYF.